A selection of T cell receptor beta chains follows, all from one sample in a study of T cells after yellow fever vaccination. TCRdb fed the 5' RACE reads into MiXCR, producing one record per CDR3 protein. The table includes a few hundred thousand distinct CDR3 sequences, over 3.5% detected once. The material sequenced was PBMCs, taken 5 days after the yellow fever booster vaccination. These receptor sequences come from a young man who received the YFV17D yellow fever vaccine. Each CDR3 is given with its conserved first and last residue. The D gene is left open where the match is weak. The size field is filled for only some rows; it gives once, few, many or a size class.

>TRBD1|TRBV7-6|TRBJ1-2|few
TGTGCCAGTAGACAGGGTGGGAACTATGGCTACACCTTC
CASRQGGNYGYTF
>-|TRBV29-1|TRBJ2-7|-
TGCAGCGTTGAAGGAGTAACTGGCCTTTCAAACTACGAGCAGTACTTC
CSVEGVTGLSNYEQYF
>-|TRBV27|TRBJ2-3|few
TGTGCCAGCAGTTTGGGCAGCCCCCTCACAGATACGCAGTATTTT
CASSLGSPLTDTQYF
>TRBD1|TRBV10-3|TRBJ2-1|-
TGTGCCATCAGTGGGCAGGGGGCCTACAATGAGCAGTTCTTC
CAISGQGAYNEQFF
>TRBD1|TRBV20-1|TRBJ2-5|many
TGCAGTGCTGGACAGGGGGCTAGGGAGACCCAGTACTTC
CSAGQGARETQYF
>-|TRBV4-3|TRBJ1-3|few
TGCGCCAGCAGCCAAGATCATAACTCTGGAAACACCATATATTTT
CASSQDHNSGNTIYF
>TRBD2|TRBV9|TRBJ2-2|-
TGTGCCAGCAGCGTAGACAGCGGGGGGCCCACCGGGGAGCTGTTTTTT
CASSVDSGGPTGELFF
>TRBD1|TRBV7-9|TRBJ2-7|many
TGTGCCAGCAGCTTAGCGGACAGGGTTGACGAGCAGTACTTC
CASSLADRVDEQYF
>TRBD1|TRBV20-1|TRBJ2-3|-
TGCAGTGCTAGAGAGGACAGGGTTTCAGATACGCAGTATTTT
CSAREDRVSDTQYF
>-|TRBV12-3/TRBV12-4|TRBJ1-2|many
TGTGCCAGCAGTGGTGAGACAGACTATGGCTACACCTTC
CASSGETDYGYTF
>TRBD2|TRBV7-8|TRBJ2-1|-
TGTGCCAGCAGCGGGGGGGGGTACAATGAGCAGTTCTTC
CASSGGGYNEQFF
>-|TRBV2|TRBJ2-3|-
TGTGCCAGCAGTGACCTGGATACGCAGTATTTT
CASSDLDTQYF
>-|TRBV18|TRBJ2-6|-
TGTGCCAGCTCACCATTGGAGGGTAACTCTGGGGCCAACGTCCTGACTTTC
CASSPLEGNSGANVLTF
>-|TRBV7-9|TRBJ2-5|many
TGTGCCAGCAGCTTCTCGAAGGGGGGTGCTGGAGAGACCCAGTACTTC
CASSFSKGGAGETQYF
>-|TRBV5-5|TRBJ2-1|few
TGTGCCAGCAGCCCGCGGACCGCGGGGGAGCAGTTCTTC
CASSPRTAGEQFF
>TRBD1|TRBV12-3/TRBV12-4|TRBJ2-1|few
TGTGCCAGCAGAAAGGGGGCTACACAGTTCTTC
CASRKGATQFF
>-|TRBV7-9|TRBJ1-1|few
TGTGCCAGCAGCTTATACGCGATCACTGAAGCTTTCTTT
CASSLYAITEAFF
>TRBD1|TRBV6-5|TRBJ2-2|many
TGTGCCACAAACAGGGGCCGGAGGACCGGGGAGCTGTTTTTT
CATNRGRRTGELFF
>TRBD1|TRBV2|TRBJ2-1|-
TGTGCCAGCAGCGAAACAGACAGGGGAAGAGACAATGAGCAGTTCTTC
CASSETDRGRDNEQFF
>-|TRBV5-4|TRBJ2-4|few
TGTGCCAGCAGCTTGGTTCAGGAAAACATTCAGTACTTC
CASSLVQENIQYF
>-|TRBV6-2/TRBV6-3|TRBJ2-1|few
TGTGCCAGCAGCCCGCACGTGGGGAAAAATGAGCAGTTCTTC
CASSPHVGKNEQFF
>TRBD2|TRBV11-2|TRBJ2-5|many
TGTGCCAGCAGCCCCACTCCGGGGGGGCAAGAGACCCAGTACTTC
CASSPTPGGQETQYF
>-|TRBV12-3/TRBV12-4|TRBJ2-7|few
TGTGCCAGCAGTTTTAAGTTTGACGAGCAGTACTTC
CASSFKFDEQYF
>-|TRBV6-2/TRBV6-3|TRBJ1-5|-
TGTGCCAGCAGTTACGGAGGGGCCTCCGGTCAGCCCCAGCATTTT
CASSYGGASGQPQHF
>-|TRBV10-3|TRBJ1-2|once
TGTGCCATCAGTCACCACGGGGGGACTACAGTCGCTAACTATGGCTACACCTTC
CAISHHGGTTVANYGYTF
>-|TRBV5-1|TRBJ1-1|many
TGCGCCAGCAGCTCAAATGCTCTGTATGCTTTCTTT
CASSSNALYAFF
>-|TRBV4-2|TRBJ2-5|few
TGTGCCAGCAGCCAAGATCCTAGTCATGGGACGCAAGAGACCCAGTACTTC
CASSQDPSHGTQETQYF
>-|TRBV12-3/TRBV12-4|TRBJ2-5|-
TGTGCCAGCAGTTTTAGGGGAGACAGGAGGGAGACCCAGTACTTC
CASSFRGDRRETQYF
>TRBD1|TRBV5-1|TRBJ2-7|-
TGCGCCAGCAGCTTACAGGGGTTCTTTAACCACGAGCAGTACTTC
CASSLQGFFNHEQYF
>TRBD2|TRBV7-2|TRBJ2-7|-
TGTGCCAGCAGCTTCGCGGGGGGGCCGGGTGAGCAGTACTTC
CASSFAGGPGEQYF
>-|TRBV5-4|TRBJ1-1|-
TGTGCCAGCAGCTTGGAGTTCACTGAAGCTTTCTTT
CASSLEFTEAFF
>TRBD1|TRBV25-1|TRBJ2-1|few
TGTGCCAGCAGTGAATCGGGGGACAGGGGTAGGGATGAGCAGTTCTTC
CASSESGDRGRDEQFF
>-|TRBV5-1|TRBJ2-3|-
TGCGCCAGCAGCCAGGGGGGGACCACAGATACGCAGTATTTT
CASSQGGTTDTQYF
>TRBD1|TRBV20-1|TRBJ1-1|many
TGCAGTGCTTGGGGACAGACCAACACTGAAGCTTTCTTT
CSAWGQTNTEAFF
>TRBD1|TRBV5-6|TRBJ2-7|-
TGTGCCAGCAGCTTGGGTCCTCCGGGACAGGGGGACTTC
CASSLGPPGQGDF